This T cell receptor beta chain was retrieved from a study of T cell responses to AZD1222 COVID-19 vaccine. This clone was picked up one time. The antigen remains unidentified. Assay: immunoSEQ multiplex PCR; the TCRdb copy retains only in-frame clones and omits some. The data contain about 110,000 clones, around 86% of them seen just once; the ten biggest clones take up roughly 1.2%. Study-level points and caveats: Following two doses of AZD1222, Spike-specific TCR breadth and depth rose.

This material consisted of peripheral blood, taken on day 0 of AZD1222 vaccination. The sequence was obtained from an adult in good health.

The CDR3, as DNA: TGTGCCAGCAGCAGGGAGGGGGGCACTGAAGCTTTCTTT. It specifies CASSREGGTEAFF. V usage is TRBV3-1 (or the pseudogene TRBV3-2) and J usage is TRBJ1-1; D possibly corresponds to TRBD1 (6 bases). Germline-derived CDR1 and CDR2 are LGHDT and YNNKEL (reference sequence). V was pared by 5 bases and J by 4 bases, with 11 bases between. The CDR3 spans 13 residues.